Listed below are T cell receptor beta chains from one sample, sequenced in a study of cytomegalovirus exposure and HLA in healthy donors. Here immunoSEQ multiplex PCR was the method, and the copy in TCRdb shows in-frame clones only, minus some. The sample includes 100,000 to 150,000 clones, almost 80% of them seen just once. The sample taken for sequencing was PBMCs. The receptors were sampled from a female donor in good health and CMV-seronegative. The CDR3 runs from the conserved cysteine through the conserved F or W. The D gene is left open where the match is weak. A clone size is listed for some rows: how often the clone was seen (once, few, many), or a class if it is expanded.

CASSLSTPGTDTQYF	TGTGCCAGCAGCCTCTCGACTCCCGGCACAGATACGCAGTATTTT	TRBV5-4	TRBJ2-3	-	-
CASGLAGAPSYNEQFF	TGCGCCAGCGGACTAGCGGGAGCCCCCTCCTACAATGAGCAGTTCTTC	TRBV5-1	TRBJ2-1	TRBD2	-
CASSRGGESYGYTF	TGTGCCAGTTCAAGGGGAGGGGAGAGCTATGGCTACACCTTC	TRBV28	TRBJ1-2	-	-
CASSLQGHNEQFF	TGTGCCAGCAGTTTACAGGGGCACAATGAGCAGTTCTTC	TRBV27	TRBJ2-1	-	-
CASSHTGTGGLTNEKLFF	TGTGCCAGCAGTCACACCGGGACAGGGGGCTTAACTAATGAAAAACTGTTTTTT	TRBV27	TRBJ1-4	TRBD1	few
CASSLSENTEAFF	TGTGCCAGCAGCTTGTCAGAGAACACTGAAGCTTTCTTT	TRBV7-2	TRBJ1-1	-	-
CASSLTPGGQPQHF	TGTGCCAGCAGCTTGACTCCCGGGGGGCAGCCCCAGCATTTT	TRBV5-8	TRBJ1-5	-	-
CAISEAGANQPQHF	TGTGCCATCAGTGAGGCAGGGGCGAATCAGCCCCAGCATTTT	TRBV10-3	TRBJ1-5	-	-
CASSERTGLSTGELFF	TGTGCCAGCAGTGAAAGGACAGGGCTAAGCACCGGGGAGCTGTTTTTT	TRBV6-1	TRBJ2-2	TRBD1	-
CATSRDRWASNEKLFF	TGTGCCACCAGCAGAGATCGGTGGGCTTCTAATGAAAAACTGTTTTTT	TRBV15	TRBJ1-4	-	-
CASSPRDSSPTDTQYF	TGTGCCAGCAGCCCCCGGGACAGCTCTCCCACAGATACGCAGTATTTT	TRBV28	TRBJ2-3	TRBD1	-
CASSLYGNYGYTF	TGTGCCAGCAGTTTATACGGGAACTATGGCTACACCTTC	TRBV28	TRBJ1-2	-	-
CASSPFGGGLAEQYF	TGTGCCAGCAGTCCGTTCGGGGGGGGACTGGCCGAGCAGTACTTC	TRBV2	TRBJ2-7	TRBD2	-
CAWSVRGNGNTIYF	TGTGCCTGGAGTGTCCGGGGGAACGGAAACACCATATATTTT	TRBV30	TRBJ1-3	-	-
CASSPPGQLKNIQYF	TGTGCCAGCTCACCACCGGGACAACTAAAAAACATTCAGTACTTC	TRBV18	TRBJ2-4	-	-
CASSEGYTAMDSRYEQYF	TGCGCCAGCAGTGAGGGATACACGGCGATGGACAGCCGATACGAGCAGTACTTC	TRBV10-1	TRBJ2-7	-	-
CASNLEVTQYF	TGCGCCAGCAACCTAGAAGTGACCCAGTACTTC	TRBV5-1	TRBJ2-5	-	once
CAWSFGSFYEQYF	TGTGCCTGGAGTTTTGGGAGCTTTTACGAGCAGTACTTC	TRBV30	TRBJ2-7	-	-
CASSRLDREAHEQYF	TGTGCCAGCAGTCGATTGGACAGGGAAGCCCACGAGCAGTACTTC	TRBV27	TRBJ2-7	TRBD1	-
CASGWTGGDRTEAFF	TGCGCCAGCGGGTGGACAGGAGGAGATCGAACTGAAGCTTTCTTT	TRBV4-3	TRBJ1-1	TRBD1	-
CASSRRQAPVYGNTIYF	TGTGCCAGCAGCCGCCGACAGGCACCGGTTTACGGAAACACCATATATTTT	TRBV28	TRBJ1-3	-	-
CAWSEKAGTDTQYF	TGTGCCTGGAGTGAGAAAGCGGGAACAGATACGCAGTATTTT	TRBV30	TRBJ2-3	TRBD2	-
CASSLGPNTDTQYF	TGTGCCAGCAGCTTAGGGCCAAACACAGATACGCAGTATTTT	TRBV7-2	TRBJ2-3	-	-
CASSDQGTIEAFF	TGTGCCAGCAGCGACCAGGGTACCATTGAAGCTTTCTTT	TRBV7-9	TRBJ1-1	-	-
CASTWTSGLTNEQFF	TGTGCCAGCACCTGGACTAGCGGGCTTACTAATGAGCAGTTCTTC	TRBV28	TRBJ2-1	TRBD2	once
CASSYPSADTQYF	TGTGCCAGCAGTTATCCTAGCGCAGATACGCAGTATTTT	TRBV5-4	TRBJ2-3	-	-